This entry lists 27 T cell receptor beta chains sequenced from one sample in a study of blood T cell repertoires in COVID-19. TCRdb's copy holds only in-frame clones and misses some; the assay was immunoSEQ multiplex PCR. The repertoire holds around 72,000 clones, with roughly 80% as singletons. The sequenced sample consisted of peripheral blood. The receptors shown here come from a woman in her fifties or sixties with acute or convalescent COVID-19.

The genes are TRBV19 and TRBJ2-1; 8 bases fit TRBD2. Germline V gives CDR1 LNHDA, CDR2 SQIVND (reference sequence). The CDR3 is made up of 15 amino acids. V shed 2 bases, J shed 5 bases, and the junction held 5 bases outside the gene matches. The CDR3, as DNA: TGTGCCAGTAGTATAAGGGCGGGAGGAAACAATGAGCAGTTCTTC. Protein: CASSIRAGGNNEQFF.

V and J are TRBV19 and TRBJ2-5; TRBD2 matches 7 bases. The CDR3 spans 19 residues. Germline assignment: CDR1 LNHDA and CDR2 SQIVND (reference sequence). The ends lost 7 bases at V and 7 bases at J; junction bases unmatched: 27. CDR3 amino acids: CASIGPTEGEGLPSATQYF. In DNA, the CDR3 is TGTGCCAGTATAGGACCAACAGAAGGGGAGGGGTTGCCAAGTGCGACCCAGTACTTC.

For the CDR3, the DNA is TGTGCCAGCAGCAACACCAGGGACCAACCACAGGCGGGACAAGAGACCCAGTACTTC. This sequence encodes CASSNTRDQPQAGQETQYF. The chain is built from TRBV7-9 and TRBJ2-5; TRBD2 is a possible D gene (6 bases). V was trimmed by 5 bases and J by 2 bases, leaving 27 bases between them. Germline CDR1 SEHNR, CDR2 FQNEAQ (reference sequence). The CDR3 consists of 19 residues.

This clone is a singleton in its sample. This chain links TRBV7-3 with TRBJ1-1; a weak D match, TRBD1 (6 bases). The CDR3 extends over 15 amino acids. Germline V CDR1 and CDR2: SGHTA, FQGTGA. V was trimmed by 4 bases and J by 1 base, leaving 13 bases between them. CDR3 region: CASSSGTHTNTEAFF. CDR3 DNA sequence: TGTGCCAGCAGCTCTGGGACACATACGAACACTGAAGCTTTCTTT.

The CDR3 sequence is CASSGGGLAADTQYF. CDR3 DNA: TGTGCCAGCAGCGGTGGAGGGCTAGCGGCAGATACGCAGTATTTT. This chain uses TRBV7-3 with TRBJ2-3, with 7 bases that match TRBD2. The CDR3 contains 15 residues. Germline V lookup: CDR1 SGHTA, CDR2 FQGTGA. The J segment lost 4 bases and the V segment lost 5 bases, leaving 9 bases of the junction unmatched.

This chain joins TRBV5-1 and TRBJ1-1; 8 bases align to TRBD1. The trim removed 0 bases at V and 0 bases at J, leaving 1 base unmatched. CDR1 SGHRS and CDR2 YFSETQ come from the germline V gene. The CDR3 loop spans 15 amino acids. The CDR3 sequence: CASSLGGQVNTEAFF. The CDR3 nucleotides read TGCGCCAGCAGCTTGGGGGGACAGGTGAACACTGAAGCTTTCTTT. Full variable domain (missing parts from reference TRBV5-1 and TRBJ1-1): KAGVTQTPRYLIKTRGQQVTLSCSPISGHRSVSWYQQTPGQGLQFLFEYFSETQRNKGNFPGRFSGRQFSNSRSEMNVSTLELGDSALYLCASSLGGQVNTEAFFGQGTRLTVV.

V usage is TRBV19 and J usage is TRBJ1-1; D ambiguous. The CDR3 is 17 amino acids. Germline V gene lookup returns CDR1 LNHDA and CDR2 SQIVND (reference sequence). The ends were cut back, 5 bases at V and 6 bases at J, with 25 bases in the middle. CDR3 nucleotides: TGTGCCAGTAGTGCCCCTAGCAGTGCGATCCGGGAAGCTGAAGCTTTCTTT. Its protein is CASSAPSSAIREAEAFF.

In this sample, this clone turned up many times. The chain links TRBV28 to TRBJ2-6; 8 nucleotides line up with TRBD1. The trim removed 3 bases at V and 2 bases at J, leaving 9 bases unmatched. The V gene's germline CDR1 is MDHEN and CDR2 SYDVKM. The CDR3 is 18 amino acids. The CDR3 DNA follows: TGTGCCAGCAGTTTTCTAATGGACAGGGTCACTGGGGCCAACGTCCTGACTTTC. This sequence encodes CASSFLMDRVTGANVLTF.

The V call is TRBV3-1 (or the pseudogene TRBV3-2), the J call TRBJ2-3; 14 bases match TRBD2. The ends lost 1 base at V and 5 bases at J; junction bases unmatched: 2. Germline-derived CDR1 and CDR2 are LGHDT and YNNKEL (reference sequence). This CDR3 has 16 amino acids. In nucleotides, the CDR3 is TGTGCCAGCAGCCAAGGGGGACTAGCGGGGGTAGATACGCAGTATTTT. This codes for CASSQGGLAGVDTQYF.

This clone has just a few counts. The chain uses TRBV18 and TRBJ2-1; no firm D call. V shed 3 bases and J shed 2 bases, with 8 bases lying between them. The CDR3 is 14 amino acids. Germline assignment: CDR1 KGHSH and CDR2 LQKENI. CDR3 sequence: CASSPTQTYNEQFF. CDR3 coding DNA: TGTGCCAGCTCACCTACACAGACCTACAATGAGCAGTTCTTC.

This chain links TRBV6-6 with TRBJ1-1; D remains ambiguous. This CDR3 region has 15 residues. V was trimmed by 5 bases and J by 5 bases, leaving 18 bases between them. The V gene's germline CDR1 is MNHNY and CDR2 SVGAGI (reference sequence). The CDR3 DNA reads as TGTGCCAGCAGTAACGGGCCCCAGGCGGGAACTGAAGCTTTCTTT. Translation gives CASSNGPQAGTEAFF.

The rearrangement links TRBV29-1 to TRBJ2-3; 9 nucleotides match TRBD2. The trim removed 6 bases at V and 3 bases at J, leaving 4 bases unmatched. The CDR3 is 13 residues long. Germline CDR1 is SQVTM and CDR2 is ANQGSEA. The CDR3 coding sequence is TGCAGCGTCGGCGGACTAGCGACAGATACGCAGTATTTT. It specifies CSVGGLATDTQYF.

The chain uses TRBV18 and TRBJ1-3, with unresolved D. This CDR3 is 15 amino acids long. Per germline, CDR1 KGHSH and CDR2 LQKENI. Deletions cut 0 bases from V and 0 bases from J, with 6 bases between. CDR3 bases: TGTGCCAGCTCACCACCAACTAACTCTGGAAACACCATATATTTT. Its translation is CASSPPTNSGNTIYF.

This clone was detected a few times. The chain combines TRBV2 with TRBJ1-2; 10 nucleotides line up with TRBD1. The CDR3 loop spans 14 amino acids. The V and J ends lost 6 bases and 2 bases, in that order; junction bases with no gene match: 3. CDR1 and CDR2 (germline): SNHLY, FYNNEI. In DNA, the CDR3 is TGTGCCAGCAGCGAGACAGGGGGCAACTATGGCTACACCTTC. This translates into CASSETGGNYGYTF.

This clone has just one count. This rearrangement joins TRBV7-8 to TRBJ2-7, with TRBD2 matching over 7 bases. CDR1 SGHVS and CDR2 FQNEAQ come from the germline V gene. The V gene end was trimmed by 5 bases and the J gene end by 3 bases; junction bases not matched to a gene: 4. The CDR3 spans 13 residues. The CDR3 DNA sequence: TGTGCCAGCAGCCGGGACTATTACTACGAGCAGTACTTC. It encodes CASSRDYYYEQYF.

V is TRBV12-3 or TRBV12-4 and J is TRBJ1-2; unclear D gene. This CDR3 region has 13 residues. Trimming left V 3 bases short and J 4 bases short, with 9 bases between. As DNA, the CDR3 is TGTGCCAGCAGTTTCGGCACGGGCTATGGCTACACCTTC. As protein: CASSFGTGYGYTF.

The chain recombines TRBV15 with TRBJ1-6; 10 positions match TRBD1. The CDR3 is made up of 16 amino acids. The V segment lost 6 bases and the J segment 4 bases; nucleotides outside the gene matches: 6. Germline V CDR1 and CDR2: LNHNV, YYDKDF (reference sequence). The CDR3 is CATRKSGQGYNSPLHF. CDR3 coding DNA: TGTGCCACCAGAAAATCGGGACAGGGGTATAATTCACCCCTCCACTTT.

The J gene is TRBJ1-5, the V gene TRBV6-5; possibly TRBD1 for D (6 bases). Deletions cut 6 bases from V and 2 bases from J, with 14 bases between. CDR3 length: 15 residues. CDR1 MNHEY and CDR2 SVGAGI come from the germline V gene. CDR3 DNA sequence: TGTGCCAGCAGCCGCAGGGGATTCGGCAATCAGCCCCAGCATTTT. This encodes CASSRRGFGNQPQHF.

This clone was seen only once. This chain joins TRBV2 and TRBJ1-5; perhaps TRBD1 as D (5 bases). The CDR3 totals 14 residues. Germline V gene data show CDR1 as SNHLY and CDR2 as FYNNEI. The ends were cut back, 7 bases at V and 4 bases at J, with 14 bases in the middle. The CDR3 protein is CASTGVGGNQPQHF. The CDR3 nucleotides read TGTGCCAGCACCGGAGTGGGGGGGAATCAGCCCCAGCATTTT.

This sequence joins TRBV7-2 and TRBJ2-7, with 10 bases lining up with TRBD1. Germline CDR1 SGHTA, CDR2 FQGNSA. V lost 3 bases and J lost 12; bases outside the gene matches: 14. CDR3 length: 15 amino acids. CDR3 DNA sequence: TGTGCCAGCAGCTTTACGGGACAGGGGCTATCCGGAGGGTACTTC. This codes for CASSFTGQGLSGGYF.

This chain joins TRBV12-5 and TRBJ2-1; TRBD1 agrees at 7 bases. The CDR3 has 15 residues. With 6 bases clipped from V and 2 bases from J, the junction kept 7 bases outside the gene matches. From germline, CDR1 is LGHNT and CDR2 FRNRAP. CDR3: CASGQQGTAYNEQFF. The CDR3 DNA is TGTGCTAGTGGCCAACAAGGGACAGCCTACAATGAGCAGTTCTTC.

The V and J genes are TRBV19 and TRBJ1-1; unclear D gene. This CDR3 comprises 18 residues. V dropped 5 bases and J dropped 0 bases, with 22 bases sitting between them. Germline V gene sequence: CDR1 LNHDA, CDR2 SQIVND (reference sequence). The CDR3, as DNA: TGTGCCAGTAGTTCGGCCCGACAACTCAGAGTCATGAACACTGAAGCTTTCTTT. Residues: CASSSARQLRVMNTEAFF.

The CDR3 bases are TGCGCCAGCAGTGAGTCGACGCCATCTAGCACCCCGAAGACCCAGTACTTC. It codes for CASSESTPSSTPKTQYF. The chain uses TRBV10-2 and TRBJ2-5; TRBD2 is a possible D gene (5 bases). Trimming removed 0 bases from V and 6 bases from J, with 20 bases in between. Per germline, CDR1 WSHSY and CDR2 SAAADI. There are 17 residues in the CDR3.

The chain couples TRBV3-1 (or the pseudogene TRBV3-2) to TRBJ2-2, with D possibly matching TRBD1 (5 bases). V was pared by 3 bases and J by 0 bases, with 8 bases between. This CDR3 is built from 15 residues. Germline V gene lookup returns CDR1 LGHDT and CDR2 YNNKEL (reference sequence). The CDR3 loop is CASSQDIANTGELFF. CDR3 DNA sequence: TGTGCCAGCAGCCAGGACATCGCGAACACCGGGGAGCTGTTTTTT.

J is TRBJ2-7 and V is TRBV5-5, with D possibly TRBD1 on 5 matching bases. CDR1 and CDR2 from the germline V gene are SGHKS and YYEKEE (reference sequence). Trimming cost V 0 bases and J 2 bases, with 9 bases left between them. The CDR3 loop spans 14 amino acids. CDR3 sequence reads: CASSLVTGAYEQYF. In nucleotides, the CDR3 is TGTGCCAGCAGCTTGGTCACAGGCGCCTACGAGCAGTACTTC.

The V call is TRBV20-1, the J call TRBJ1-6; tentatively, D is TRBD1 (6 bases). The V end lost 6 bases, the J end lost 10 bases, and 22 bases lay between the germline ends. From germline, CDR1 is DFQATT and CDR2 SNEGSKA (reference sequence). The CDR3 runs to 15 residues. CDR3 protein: CSASGGGGRSSPLHF. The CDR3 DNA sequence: TGCAGTGCCAGTGGCGGCGGGGGGCGATCCTCACCCCTCCACTTT.

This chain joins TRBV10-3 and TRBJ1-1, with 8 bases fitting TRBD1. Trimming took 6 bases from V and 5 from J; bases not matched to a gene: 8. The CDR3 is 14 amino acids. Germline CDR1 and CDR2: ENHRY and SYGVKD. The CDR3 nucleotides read TGTGCCATCAGAGAGACAGGGGTTTTAACTGAAGCTTTCTTT. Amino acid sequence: CAIRETGVLTEAFF.